This passage covers 26 T cell receptor beta chains from one sample sequenced in a study of CD8 T cells in ankylosing spondylitis. Each CDR3 protein gets one entry after TCRdb re-called the 5' RACE reads with MiXCR. The table includes about 240,000 distinct CDR3 sequences, 8% to 9.5% detected once. What was sequenced was blood, either unsorted or a sorted T cell fraction (not recorded which). The receptors were gathered from a male donor with ankylosing spondylitis or in good health (not recorded which).

This clonotype has at least ten counts. The chain carries TRBV18 and TRBJ2-2; a possible D gene is TRBD2 (5 bases). CDR3 length: 17 amino acids. Trimming shortened V by 2 bases and J by 0 bases, and 13 bases separated the two germline ends. Germline V gives CDR1 KGHSH, CDR2 LQKENI. In nucleotides, the CDR3 is TGTGCCAGCTCACCAGAATCTGGACTCGCGAACACCGGGGAGCTGTTTTTT. Encoded protein: CASSPESGLANTGELFF.

The gene calls are TRBV4-2 and TRBJ2-1; tentatively, D is TRBD1 (5 bases). The CDR3 has 15 amino acids. CDR1 LGHNA and CDR2 YNFKEQ come from the germline V gene. The V gene lost 0 bases and the J gene lost 8 bases, with 14 bases spanning the gap. The CDR3 DNA follows: TGTGCCAGCAGCCAAGAGGGCAGGGAAGACGATGAGCAGTTCTTC. Translating gives CASSQEGREDDEQFF.

This clonotype was counted ten times or more. The rearrangement links TRBV18 to TRBJ2-1; the D is unclear. Trimming removed 3 bases from V and 3 bases from J, with 12 bases in between. Germline V gene data show CDR1 as KGHSH and CDR2 as LQKENI. The length of the CDR3 is 15 residues. The CDR3 protein is CASSPKGRNYNEQFF. In DNA form, the CDR3 reads TGTGCCAGCTCACCGAAGGGCAGGAACTACAATGAGCAGTTCTTC. Drawing the rest from reference TRBV18 and TRBJ2-1, the complete variable domain is NAGVMQNPRHLVRRRGQEARLRCSPMKGHSHVYWYRQLPEEGLKFMVYLQKENIIDESGMPKERFSAEFPKEGPSILRIQQVVRGDSAAYFCASSPKGRNYNEQFFGPGTRLTVL.

CDR3 residues: CASSLSLAEPADTQYF. The CDR3, as DNA: TGTGCCAGCAGCTTATCCCTAGCGGAGCCCGCAGATACGCAGTATTTT. The chain carries TRBV7-2 and TRBJ2-3; TRBD2 matches at 7 bases. Germline CDR1 reads SGHTA; CDR2 reads FQGNSA. The trim removed 2 bases at V and 4 bases at J, leaving 9 bases unmatched. The CDR3 covers 16 residues.

There are many counts of this clonotype. This sequence joins TRBV4-3 and TRBJ1-1, with D perhaps matching TRBD1 (5 bases). Germline V CDR1 and CDR2: LGHNA, YSLEER. Trimming stripped 4 bases from V and 4 bases from J, with 13 bases between. The CDR3 covers 14 residues. CDR3 loop: CASSRSPGRTEAFF. The CDR3 DNA reads TGCGCCAGCAGCCGCTCGCCGGGGCGCACTGAAGCTTTCTTT.

In its sample, this clonotype was seen many times. V and J are TRBV7-9 and TRBJ2-6; tentative D call: TRBD2 (5 bases). This CDR3 is 16 amino acids long. Germline V gives CDR1 SEHNR, CDR2 FQNEAQ (reference sequence). Trimming cost V 1 base and J 0 bases, with 7 bases left between them. CDR3 in DNA: TGTGCCAGCAGCTTAGGTCGGGACTCTGGGGCCAACGTCCTGACTTTC. Encoded protein: CASSLGRDSGANVLTF.

The chain couples TRBV20-1 to TRBJ2-1; 9 bases fit TRBD2. The J segment lost 7 bases and the V segment lost 5 bases, leaving 6 bases of the junction unmatched. This CDR3 comprises 13 residues. The germline gives CDR1 DFQATT, CDR2 SNEGSKA (reference sequence). CDR3 nucleotide sequence: TGCAGTGCTGGTGCGGGGGGGTGGAATGAGCAGTTCTTC. It is translated as CSAGAGGWNEQFF.

This clonotype was seen once. Possible read error: a much larger clone is one base away. Since no conserved phenylalanine or tryptophan closes the CDR3, a read error is the likely cause. The chain links TRBV5-1 to TRBJ1-5; no clear D. This CDR3 is 14 amino acids long. The germline V gene has CDR1 SGHRS and CDR2 YFSETQ. V was cut by 3 bases and J by 1 base, with 8 bases left in between. The CDR3 region is CASSSDGSNQPQHY. CDR3 nucleotide sequence: TGCGCCAGCAGCTCGGACGGAAGCAATCAGCCCCAGCATTAT.

This clonotype was detected a few times. This chain joins TRBV20-1 and TRBJ2-4; D gene uncertain. Trimming took off 0 bases at V and 0 bases at J, with 15 bases between the two ends. Per germline, CDR1 DFQATT and CDR2 SNEGSKA (reference sequence). This CDR3 is 17 amino acids long. The CDR3 DNA follows: TGCAGTGCTAGAGACGGCGCCTTACGCTTAGCCAAAAACATTCAGTACTTC. It is translated as CSARDGALRLAKNIQYF.

The chain's CDR3 is CASSPGTSGFNEQFF. The CDR3 DNA reads TGTGCCAGCAGCCCCGGGACTAGCGGATTTAATGAGCAGTTCTTC. The V gene is TRBV7-9, the J gene TRBJ2-1; 11 bases agree with TRBD2. The germline gives CDR1 SEHNR, CDR2 FQNEAQ (reference sequence). V lost 5 bases to trimming and J lost 7 bases; unmatched junction nucleotides: 7. This CDR3 is 15 amino acids long.

The table lists this clonotype with many counts. This chain joins TRBV12-3 or TRBV12-4 and TRBJ2-1, with 7 bases identical to TRBD2. The CDR3 sequence is 15 residues long. The V segment lost 5 bases and the J segment 15 bases; nucleotides outside the gene matches: 19. CDR3 protein: CASSPSLAAPEGMFF. CDR3 nucleotides: TGTGCCAGCAGTCCCTCTCTAGCGGCCCCCGAGGGTATGTTCTTC.

This clonotype was seen ten or more times. The rearrangement links TRBV20-1 to TRBJ2-2; D is possibly TRBD1 (6 bases). Trimming shortened V by 3 bases and J by 10 bases, and 12 bases separated the two germline ends. Germline lookup yields CDR1 DFQATT and CDR2 SNEGSKA (reference sequence). The CDR3 is 12 residues long. The CDR3 reads CSASQGSLELFF. CDR3 in DNA: TGCAGTGCTAGCCAGGGGAGCCTGGAGCTGTTTTTT.

This chain connects TRBV19 to TRBJ1-3, with TRBD1 identical over 7 bases. The CDR3 has 15 residues. V shed 5 bases and J 4 bases; nucleotides not matched to a gene: 8. The germline gives CDR1 LNHDA, CDR2 SQIVND (reference sequence). The chain's CDR3 is CASSPNRGFGNTIYF. As DNA, the CDR3 is TGTGCCAGTAGTCCCAACAGGGGCTTCGGAAACACCATATATTTT.

At least ten counts were recorded for this clonotype. V is TRBV3-1 and J is TRBJ1-5; the D is unclear. V lost 1 base to trimming and J lost 2 bases, with 9 bases between them. The CDR3 sequence is 15 residues long. CDR1 is LGHDT, CDR2 YNNKEL, per germline (reference sequence). This chain's CDR3 is CASSQGREGNQPQHF. In nucleotides, the CDR3 is TGTGCCAGCAGCCAAGGGAGGGAGGGCAATCAGCCCCAGCATTTT. Full variable domain (outside the CDR3, taken from reference TRBV3-1 and TRBJ1-5): DTAVSQTPKYLVTQMGNDKSIKCEQNLGHDTMYWYKQDSKKFLKIMFSYNNKELIINETVPNRFSPKSPDKAHLNLHINSLELGDSAVYFCASSQGREGNQPQHFGDGTRLSIL.

The chain combines TRBV12-5 with TRBJ1-2; a weak D match, TRBD1 (5 bases). The CDR3 is 13 amino acids. Trimming left V 3 bases short and J 8 bases short, with 13 bases between. Germline V lookup: CDR1 LGHNT, CDR2 FRNRAP. CDR3 sequence (DNA): TGTGCTAGTGGTTTTGCGTCAGGGTCGGGCTACACCTTC. It translates to CASGFASGSGYTF. The full variable domain, with the rest looked up from reference TRBV12-5 and TRBJ1-2, is DARVTQTPRHKVTEMGQEVTMRCQPILGHNTVFWYRQTMMQGLELLAYFRNRAPLDDSGMPKDRFSAEMPDATLATLKIQPSEPRDSAVYFCASGFASGSGYTFGSGTRLTVV.

This clonotype was found many times. V is TRBV7-9 and J is TRBJ2-7; 9 bases are a match to TRBD1. Germline V gives CDR1 SEHNR, CDR2 FQNEAQ (reference sequence). The CDR3 is made up of 15 amino acids. With 2 bases clipped from V and 4 bases from J, the junction kept 6 bases outside the gene matches. CDR3 protein: CASSLKGQGPYEQYF. The CDR3 nucleotides are TGTGCCAGCAGCTTAAAGGGACAGGGTCCTTACGAGCAGTACTTC. The entire variable domain, with the rest obtained from reference TRBV7-9 and TRBJ2-7, is as follows: DTGVSQNPRHKITKRGQNVTFRCDPISEHNRLYWYRQTLGQGPEFLTYFQNEAQLEKSRLLSDRFSAERPKGSFSTLEIQRTEQGDSAMYLCASSLKGQGPYEQYFGPGTRLTVT.

The sample holds many counts of this clonotype. The chain combines TRBV29-1 with TRBJ1-4; 8 positions agree with TRBD1. The CDR3 loop spans 14 amino acids. The V gene end was trimmed by 5 bases and the J gene end by 3 bases; junction bases not matched to a gene: 5. Germline assignment: CDR1 SQVTM and CDR2 ANQGSEA. CDR3 sequence reads: CSVRTGNANEKLFF. As DNA, the CDR3 is TGCAGCGTTCGGACAGGGAATGCTAATGAAAAACTGTTTTTT.

There are many counts of this clonotype. In nucleotides, the CDR3 is TGCAGTGCTAGAGCCGGGACAGGGTCGGCCACTGAAGCTTTCTTT. Amino acid sequence: CSARAGTGSATEAFF. The chain combines TRBV20-1 with TRBJ1-1; 9 positions match TRBD1. Trimming cost V 1 base and J 4 bases; bases outside gene matches: 7. Germline CDR1 is DFQATT and CDR2 is SNEGSKA (reference sequence). This CDR3 spans 15 amino acids.

The genes are TRBV5-6 and TRBJ2-2; 10 bases align to TRBD2. CDR1 is SGHDT and CDR2 is YYEEEE in the germline V gene. The CDR3 runs to 19 residues. J was trimmed by 4 bases and V by 3 bases; bases with no gene match: 15. The CDR3 coding sequence is TGTGCCAGCAGCTCCCCCGGATCTAGCGGGGGTTTAGGCACCGGGGAGCTGTTTTTT. It specifies CASSSPGSSGGLGTGELFF.

This clonotype was found many times. The J gene is TRBJ2-3, the V gene TRBV29-1, with D hard to call. The germline V gene encodes CDR1 SQVTM and CDR2 ANQGSEA. CDR3 length equals 12 residues. V dropped 7 bases and J dropped 3 bases, with 11 bases sitting between them. The CDR3 loop reads CSGGVGTDTQYF. CDR3 in DNA: TGCAGCGGTGGGGTGGGGACAGATACGCAGTATTTT.

This clonotype was detected ten times or more. J is TRBJ2-1 and V is TRBV20-1; the match to TRBD2 covers 8 bases. The CDR3 consists of 15 residues. Losses at the gene ends were 0 bases for V and 4 bases for J; bases not matched to a gene: 5. The V gene's germline CDR1 is DFQATT and CDR2 SNEGSKA (reference sequence). The CDR3: CSARDSGGAYNEQFF. DNA of the CDR3: TGCAGTGCTAGAGATTCGGGGGGGGCTTACAATGAGCAGTTCTTC.

This clonotype was detected ten times or more. This rearrangement joins TRBV5-1 to TRBJ2-7, with D perhaps matching TRBD1 or TRBD2 (5 bases each). The CDR3 covers 14 residues. Germline V gene data show CDR1 as SGHRS and CDR2 as YFSETQ. Trimming cost V 4 bases and J 2 bases, with 13 bases left between them. CDR3 coding DNA: TGCGCCAGCAGCCCCGGGGCAGCTGCCTACGAGCAGTACTTC. This codes for CASSPGAAAYEQYF.

This clonotype came up many times. The chain employs TRBV14 and TRBJ2-1, with D perhaps matching TRBD2 (7 bases). The CDR3 runs to 15 residues. V lost 1 base and J lost 6, with 13 bases in between. Germline-derived CDR1 and CDR2 are SGHDN and FVKESK. Here the CDR3 reads CASSQGGGIINEQFF. In nucleotides, the CDR3 is TGTGCCAGCAGCCAAGGGGGGGGCATTATCAATGAGCAGTTCTTC.

This clonotype showed up many times. The chain recombines TRBV29-1 with TRBJ1-1; TRBD1 aligns across 8 bases. The J segment lost 8 bases and the V segment lost 5 bases, leaving 7 bases of the junction unmatched. The CDR3 spans 12 residues. The germline V gene encodes CDR1 SQVTM and CDR2 ANQGSEA. CDR3 in DNA: TGCAGCGTTCTCAACAGGGGGGCCGAAGCTTTCTTT. Translating gives CSVLNRGAEAFF. Supplemented by reference TRBV29-1 and TRBJ1-1, the full variable domain reads SAVISQKPSRDICQRGTSLTIQCQVDSQVTMMFWYRQQPGQSLTLIATANQGSEATYESGFVIDKFPISRPNLTFSTLTVSNMSPEDSSIYLCSVLNRGAEAFFGQGTRLTVV.

This clonotype was observed many times. The V and J genes are TRBV5-1 and TRBJ2-1, with D possibly being TRBD1 or TRBD2 (5 bases each). The V end was cut by 4 bases, the J end by 0 bases, with 20 bases between. CDR1 SGHRS and CDR2 YFSETQ come from the germline V gene. The CDR3 is made up of 18 amino acids. As DNA, the CDR3 is TGCGCCAGCAGCCGCCCCGCCCCAGGGAGAACCTCCTACAATGAGCAGTTCTTC. Translating it yields CASSRPAPGRTSYNEQFF.

This clonotype was counted many times. The V gene is TRBV12-3 or TRBV12-4, the J gene TRBJ2-5; no definite D call. V was cut by 2 bases and J by 5 bases, with 12 bases left in between. There are 14 residues in the CDR3. CDR3 DNA: TGTGCCAGCAGTTTAAGACTCTCGCCGGAGACCCAGTACTTC. Translated: CASSLRLSPETQYF.